The 11 T cell receptor beta chains below all came from one sample that was sequenced in a study of blood T cell repertoires in COVID-19. Method: immunoSEQ multiplex PCR; TCRdb's copy keeps in-frame clones and lacks some. The table includes about 140,000 clones, 88% detected once. The specimen was peripheral blood. The source of these receptors is a woman between 45 and 60 years old with acute or convalescent COVID-19.

This rearrangement joins TRBV7-9 to TRBJ2-7; TRBD1 matches at 9 bases. CDR3 length: 14 amino acids. Germline assignment: CDR1 SEHNR and CDR2 FQNEAQ (reference sequence). V was clipped by 3 bases and J by 3 bases; unmatched bases: 3. In DNA form, the CDR3 reads TGTGCCAGCAGCTTTACGGGACAGGGCTACGAGCAGTACTTC. Protein product: CASSFTGQGYEQYF. Combining the CDR3 with reference TRBV7-9 and TRBJ2-7 gives the whole variable domain DTGVSQNPRHKITKRGQNVTFRCDPISEHNRLYWYRQTLGQGPEFLTYFQNEAQLEKSRLLSDRFSAERPKGSFSTLEIQRTEQGDSAMYLCASSFTGQGYEQYFGPGTRLTVT.

The count of this clone is one. The J gene is TRBJ2-3, the V gene TRBV7-9; 10 positions match TRBD2. The J segment lost 2 bases and the V segment lost 1 base, leaving 9 bases of the junction unmatched. Germline V gives CDR1 SEHNR, CDR2 FQNEAQ (reference sequence). This CDR3 region has 18 residues. CDR3 in amino acids: CASSLEGSSGGYTDTQYF. In DNA form, the CDR3 reads TGTGCCAGCAGCTTAGAAGGGTCTAGCGGGGGCTACACAGATACGCAGTATTTT.

The chain is built from TRBV19 and TRBJ2-1; 11 bases line up with TRBD1. Germline V CDR1 and CDR2: LNHDA, SQIVND (reference sequence). V shed 4 bases, J shed 12 bases, and the junction held 11 bases outside the gene matches. The CDR3 covers 15 residues. The CDR3: CASSTSGTGGGWQFF. DNA of the CDR3: TGTGCCAGTAGTACTTCCGGGACAGGGGGGGGTTGGCAGTTCTTC.

The chain recombines TRBV6-1 with TRBJ2-1; the D is unclear. V shed 0 bases and J shed 12 bases, with 21 bases lying between them. This CDR3 region has 16 residues. Germline V CDR1 and CDR2: MNHNS, SASEGT. The CDR3 protein is CASSEAHGAFTRGQFF. The CDR3 DNA is TGTGCCAGCAGTGAAGCGCACGGCGCCTTCACAAGAGGGCAGTTCTTC.

The V call is TRBV7-9, the J call TRBJ1-4; 7 bases are shared with TRBD1. The germline V gene encodes CDR1 SEHNR and CDR2 FQNEAQ (reference sequence). Trimming at V came to 3 bases and at J to 7 bases, leaving 14 bases not matched to a gene. The CDR3 is 17 residues long. CDR3 loop: CASSFPKTGEGGEKLFF. The CDR3, as DNA: TGTGCCAGCAGCTTTCCGAAAACAGGGGAAGGGGGTGAAAAACTGTTTTTT. The full variable domain, its missing parts supplied by reference TRBV7-9 and TRBJ1-4, is DTGVSQNPRHKITKRGQNVTFRCDPISEHNRLYWYRQTLGQGPEFLTYFQNEAQLEKSRLLSDRFSAERPKGSFSTLEIQRTEQGDSAMYLCASSFPKTGEGGEKLFFGSGTQLSVL.

V and J are TRBV19 and TRBJ2-6; no clear D gene. Per the germline V gene, CDR1 is LNHDA and CDR2 is SQIVND (reference sequence). Trimming stripped 6 bases from V and 2 bases from J, with 20 bases between. This CDR3 contains 18 residues. The CDR3 nucleotides read TGTGCCAGTAGCACTAATGTCGCAAGTGCACCTGGGGCCAACGTCCTGACTTTC. It specifies CASSTNVASAPGANVLTF.

J is TRBJ2-1 and V is TRBV11-2, with D unresolved. V dropped 5 bases and J dropped 4 bases, with 6 bases sitting between them. Looked up from germline, CDR1 is SGHAT and CDR2 is FQNNGV. CDR3 size: 12 residues. CDR3: CASSPQYNEQFF. In DNA, the CDR3 is TGTGCCAGCAGCCCGCAGTACAATGAGCAGTTCTTC.

This clone was seen more than once but under ten times. V is TRBV10-1 and J is TRBJ2-2; 7 bases fit TRBD1. V lost 8 bases and J lost 4; bases outside the gene matches: 7. This CDR3 contains 14 residues. From germline, CDR1 is WNHNN and CDR2 SYGVQD (reference sequence). The CDR3 here is CASGTGTVTGELFF. The CDR3 bases are TGCGCCAGCGGAACCGGGACAGTCACCGGGGAGCTGTTTTTT.

The chain has TRBV5-1 and TRBJ1-1; 9 bases fit TRBD1. With 2 bases clipped from V and 11 bases from J, the junction kept 4 bases outside the gene matches. Germline V CDR1 and CDR2: SGHRS, YFSETQ. The CDR3 runs 12 residues. The CDR3 DNA sequence: TGCGCCAGCAGCTTCGGGACAGGGATGGCTTTCTTT. Its protein is CASSFGTGMAFF. The full variable domain, its missing parts supplied by reference TRBV5-1 and TRBJ1-1, is KAGVTQTPRYLIKTRGQQVTLSCSPISGHRSVSWYQQTPGQGLQFLFEYFSETQRNKGNFPGRFSGRQFSNSRSEMNVSTLELGDSALYLCASSFGTGMAFFGQGTRLTVV.

The V gene is TRBV6-5, the J gene TRBJ2-7, with TRBD2 matching over 8 bases. The CDR3 has 16 residues. V was clipped by 0 bases and J by 6 bases; unmatched bases: 10. CDR1 MNHEY and CDR2 SVGAGI come from the germline V gene. CDR3 residues: CASSYSYDRGGLEQYF. CDR3 nucleotide sequence: TGTGCCAGCAGTTACTCGTATGATCGGGGGGGCCTCGAGCAGTACTTC.

The V call is TRBV7-9, the J call TRBJ1-3; no clear D gene. The germline V and J ends were trimmed by 5 bases and 0 bases, with 11 bases remaining between them. In germline, CDR1 is SEHNR, CDR2 FQNEAQ (reference sequence). The length of the CDR3 is 15 residues. The CDR3 loop reads CASSLDGSSGNTIYF. The CDR3 DNA reads as TGTGCCAGCAGCCTAGACGGGTCCTCTGGAAACACCATATATTTT.